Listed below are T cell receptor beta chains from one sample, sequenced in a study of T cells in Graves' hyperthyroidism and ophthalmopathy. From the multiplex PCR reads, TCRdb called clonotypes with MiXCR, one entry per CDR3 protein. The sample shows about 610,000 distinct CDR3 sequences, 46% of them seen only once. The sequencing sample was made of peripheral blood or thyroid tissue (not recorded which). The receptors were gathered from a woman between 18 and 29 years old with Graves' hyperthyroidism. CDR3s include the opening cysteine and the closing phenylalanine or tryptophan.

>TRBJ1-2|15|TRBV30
CAWSGRTELNYGYTF
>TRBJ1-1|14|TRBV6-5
CASGYWDRNTEAFF
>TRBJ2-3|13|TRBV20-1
CSAPGGDTDTQYF
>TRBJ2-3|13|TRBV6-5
CATQGLAADTQYF
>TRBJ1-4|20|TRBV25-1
CASSEYPGQNYGATNEKLFF
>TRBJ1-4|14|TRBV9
CASSGSGSKEKLFF
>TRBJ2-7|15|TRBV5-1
CASSLAIGSSYEQYF
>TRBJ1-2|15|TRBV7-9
CASSLVEKGARGYTF
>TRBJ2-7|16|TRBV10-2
CASSESGRGRDYEQYF
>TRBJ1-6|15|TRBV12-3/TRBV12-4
CASSLSGDRRSPLHF
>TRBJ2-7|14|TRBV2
CASSEFSTRYEQYF
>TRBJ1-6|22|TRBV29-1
CSVTLGTVGYTFGSGTRSPLHF
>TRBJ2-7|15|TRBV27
CASSLSSQGVHEQYF
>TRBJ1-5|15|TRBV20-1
CNARDTGASNQPQHF
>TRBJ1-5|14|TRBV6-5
CASSRADSRQPQHF
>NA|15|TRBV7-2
CASSLSTSFRYEQFF
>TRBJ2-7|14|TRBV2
CASSVGLLGYEQYF
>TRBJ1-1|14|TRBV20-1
CSAKPGRGNTEAFF
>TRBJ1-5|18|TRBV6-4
CASSDGLRGQNGNQPQHF
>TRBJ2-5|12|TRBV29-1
CSVESGGETQYF
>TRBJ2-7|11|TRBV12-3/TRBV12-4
CASSSRGWQYF
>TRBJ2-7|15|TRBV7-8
CASSLETGVTYEQYF
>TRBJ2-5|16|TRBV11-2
CASSPVGGRSYNEQYF
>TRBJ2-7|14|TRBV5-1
CASSGSGRIYEQYF
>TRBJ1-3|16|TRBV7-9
CASSPGLQASGNTIYF
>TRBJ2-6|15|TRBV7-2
CASSLAWDRDNVLTF
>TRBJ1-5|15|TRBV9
CASSVEGGVNQPQHF
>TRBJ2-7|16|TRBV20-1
CSARDLLTSGMGEQYF
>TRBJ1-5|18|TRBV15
CATSRPASRGYSNQPQHF
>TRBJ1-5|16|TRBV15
CATSSPWWGEDQPQHF
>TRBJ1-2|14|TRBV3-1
CASSQGTAHYGYTF
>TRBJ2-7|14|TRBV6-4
CASHAGGTSGEQYF
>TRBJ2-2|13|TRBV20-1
CSARRAGAGELFF
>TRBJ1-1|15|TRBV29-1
CSTLFPRQGGTEAFF
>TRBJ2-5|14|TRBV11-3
CASSSLRGFETQYF
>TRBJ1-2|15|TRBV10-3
CAISESQTGRYGYTF
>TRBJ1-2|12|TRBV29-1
CSVGTGGDGYTF
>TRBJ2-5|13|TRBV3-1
CASSRGGRGTQYF
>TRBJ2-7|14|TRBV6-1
CASLTPGLAYEQYF
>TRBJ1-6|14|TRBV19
CASSIGRGFSPLHF
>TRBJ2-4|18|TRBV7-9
CASSSWVAGGYGKNIQYF